The 24 T cell receptor beta chains presented below share a single source sample, sequenced in a study of OX40 agonist ivuxolimab in advanced cancers. This table comes from immunoSEQ multiplex PCR, and its TCRdb copy is limited to in-frame clones, with some not included. The sample includes over 75,000 clones, around nine tenths of them seen just once. The sequences come from CD4+ or CD8+ T cells sorted from blood, collected in a trial of the OX40 agonist ivuxolimab. These TCRs come from an adult with an advanced solid tumor such as melanoma, head and neck, liver or kidney cancer.

As regards this clone: Other DNA sequences in this sample translate to the same CDR3. The chain uses TRBV18 and TRBJ1-5; 10 bases are a match to TRBD1. The length of the CDR3 is 14 residues. Germline values: CDR1 KGHSH, CDR2 LQKENI. Unmatched junction bases numbered 1, after V lost 3 bases and J lost 5 bases. The CDR3 DNA sequence: TGTGCCAGCTCACCGGGACAGGGGTATCAGCCCCAGCATTTT. Its translation: CASSPGQGYQPQHF.

This chain connects TRBV5-1 to TRBJ1-2; D gene ambiguous. V was shortened by 4 bases and J by 6 bases, with 13 bases between the two germline ends. This CDR3 spans 13 amino acids. Per germline, CDR1 SGHRS and CDR2 YFSETQ. CDR3: CASSRDAFDGYTF. In DNA, the CDR3 is TGCGCCAGCAGCCGAGACGCTTTCGATGGCTACACCTTC.

This chain connects TRBV28 to TRBJ2-7; 10 nucleotides agree with TRBD1. The germline V gene encodes CDR1 MDHEN and CDR2 SYDVKM. The CDR3 contains 17 residues. The junction had 10 bases not matched to a gene; V was cut back by 3 bases and J by 2 bases. The chain's CDR3 is CASSLGTGAQKPYEQYF. The CDR3 nucleotides read TGTGCCAGCAGTTTGGGGACAGGGGCCCAAAAACCCTACGAGCAGTACTTC.

The chain employs TRBV19 and TRBJ1-4; D remains unclear. Germline values: CDR1 LNHDA, CDR2 SQIVND (reference sequence). The V end was cut by 2 bases, the J end by 0 bases, with 13 bases between. This CDR3 region has 17 residues. In DNA form, the CDR3 reads TGTGCCAGTAGTATAATCCGGGCTACTGCAACTAATGAAAAACTGTTTTTT. This translates into CASSIIRATATNEKLFF.

This chain uses TRBV7-9 with TRBJ2-5, with D unclear. Trimming shortened V by 1 base and J by 1 base, and 16 bases separated the two germline ends. The CDR3 spans 17 residues. CDR1 SEHNR and CDR2 FQNEAQ come from the germline V gene (reference sequence). CDR3 residues: CASSLGPRKAVQETQYF. CDR3 nucleotide sequence: TGTGCCAGCAGCTTAGGACCGCGAAAGGCTGTCCAAGAGACCCAGTACTTC. Using reference TRBV7-9 and TRBJ2-5 for the parts outside the CDR3, the full variable domain is DTGVSQNPRHKITKRGQNVTFRCDPISEHNRLYWYRQTLGQGPEFLTYFQNEAQLEKSRLLSDRFSAERPKGSFSTLEIQRTEQGDSAMYLCASSLGPRKAVQETQYFGPGTRLLVL.

V and J are TRBV6-6 and TRBJ2-1; no reliable D call. Germline-derived CDR1 and CDR2 are MNHNY and SVGAGI (reference sequence). CDR3 size: 15 residues. Trimming shortened V by 3 bases and J by 12 bases, and 21 bases separated the two germline ends. CDR3 in DNA: TGTGCCAGCAGTTATCAGCCGAGCTCCGGTTGGGGGCAGTTCTTC. Its translation: CASSYQPSSGWGQFF.

This chain links TRBV5-8 with TRBJ1-1, with TRBD1 identical over 9 bases. With V trimmed by 4 bases and J by 9 bases, 7 bases remained unmatched. CDR1 is SGHTS, CDR2 YDEGEE, per germline. The CDR3 sequence is 13 residues long. CDR3 DNA sequence: TGTGCCAGCAGCGGTTACGGGACAGGGCAAGCTTTCTTT. This gives the protein CASSGYGTGQAFF.

J is TRBJ1-2 and V is TRBV4-1; possibly TRBD1 for D (5 bases). The CDR3 totals 16 residues. The ends were cut back, 2 bases at V and 2 bases at J, with 15 bases in the middle. CDR1 is MGHRA, CDR2 YSYEKL, per germline. The CDR3 DNA is TGCGCCAGCAGCCAACCCCCCCCGACAGACAACTATGGCTACACCTTC. Translation gives CASSQPPPTDNYGYTF.

The chain links TRBV7-9 to TRBJ2-3; D might be TRBD2 (6 bases). There are 16 residues in the CDR3. The V gene lost 0 bases and the J gene lost 3 bases, with 13 bases spanning the gap. Per germline, CDR1 SEHNR and CDR2 FQNEAQ (reference sequence). The CDR3 loop reads CASSLAGTPGTDTQYF. The CDR3 DNA sequence: TGTGCCAGCAGCTTAGCGGGGACTCCTGGAACAGATACGCAGTATTTT.

The chain carries TRBV29-1 and TRBJ2-5; D might be TRBD1 (6 bases). The V gene lost 4 bases and the J gene lost 5 bases, with 11 bases spanning the gap. The CDR3 runs 12 residues. Germline V gene lookup returns CDR1 SQVTM and CDR2 ANQGSEA. CDR3 amino acids: CSVGGQGETQYF. The CDR3 nucleotides are TGCAGCGTTGGGGGGCAGGGGGAGACCCAGTACTTC.

V is TRBV19 and J is TRBJ2-6, with 8 bases that match TRBD2. With 5 bases clipped from V and 0 bases from J, the junction kept 9 bases outside the gene matches. The CDR3 has 18 residues. Germline V gene sequence: CDR1 LNHDA, CDR2 SQIVND (reference sequence). The CDR3 sequence: CASSPAGATSSGANVLTF. The DNA of the CDR3 is TGTGCCAGTAGTCCAGCGGGAGCCACCTCCTCTGGGGCCAACGTCCTGACTTTC.

The chain uses TRBV19 and TRBJ2-1; 7 bases fit TRBD2. Per germline, CDR1 LNHDA and CDR2 SQIVND (reference sequence). J lost 7 bases, V lost 3 bases, and 0 bases had no gene match. The CDR3 covers 12 residues. The CDR3 nucleotides read TGTGCCAGTAGTATGGGGGGGAATGAGCAGTTCTTC. Encoded protein: CASSMGGNEQFF.

The V call is TRBV7-2, the J call TRBJ2-1, with a tentative D call TRBD2 (5 bases). Germline V lookup: CDR1 SGHTA, CDR2 FQGNSA. Between the trimmed V and J ends, which lost 2 bases and 6 bases, there was a span of 14 bases. The CDR3 is 15 amino acids. CDR3 loop: CASSLRGPALNEQFF. CDR3 in DNA: TGTGCCAGCAGCTTAAGAGGGCCCGCCCTCAATGAGCAGTTCTTC.

The rearrangement uses TRBV5-4 and TRBJ2-2; D remains unclear. Germline CDR1 reads SGHNT; CDR2 reads YYREEE (reference sequence). CDR3 length: 14 residues. Trimming left V 4 bases short and J 9 bases short, with 16 bases between. The CDR3 here is CASSRGGGDRELFF. CDR3 sequence (DNA): TGTGCCAGCAGCCGCGGTGGCGGAGACCGGGAGCTGTTTTTT.

The gene calls are TRBV18 and TRBJ2-7; no definite D call. Germline loops: CDR1 KGHSH, CDR2 LQKENI. V shed 3 bases and J shed 4 bases, with 13 bases lying between them. The CDR3 has 14 residues. CDR3 sequence: CASSPRVTSYEQYF. CDR3 DNA sequence: TGTGCCAGCTCACCCCGGGTTACCTCTTACGAGCAGTACTTC.

This chain uses TRBV7-2 with TRBJ1-4; D is ambiguous. The ends were cut back, 5 bases at V and 5 bases at J, with 18 bases in the middle. Germline CDR1 and CDR2: SGHTA and FQGNSA. The CDR3 spans 16 residues. The CDR3, as DNA: TGTGCCAGCAGCCAAAACGCCCGGAAAATGAATGAAAAACTGTTTTTT. Translation gives CASSQNARKMNEKLFF.

DNA for the CDR3: TGTGCCAGCAGCCGAGGGGTAAGCACAGATACGCAGTATTTT. It translates to CASSRGVSTDTQYF. The V gene is TRBV9, the J gene TRBJ2-3; D is perhaps TRBD1 or TRBD2 (5 bases each). Trimming shortened V by 4 bases and J by 0 bases, and 9 bases separated the two germline ends. The CDR3 contains 14 residues. CDR1 is SGDLS and CDR2 is YYNGEE in the germline V gene.

This chain links TRBV5-4 with TRBJ2-3; D is perhaps TRBD2 (6 bases). The CDR3 is 15 residues long. CDR1 and CDR2 from the germline V gene are SGHNT and YYREEE (reference sequence). V was cut by 1 base and J by 2 bases, with 11 bases left in between. In nucleotides, the CDR3 is TGTGCCAGCAGCTTGATGGGGGAGGCCACAGATACGCAGTATTTT. Translated, it gives CASSLMGEATDTQYF.

This chain connects TRBV5-6 to TRBJ1-1; TRBD1 aligns across 7 bases. Germline CDR1 and CDR2: SGHDT and YYEEEE. The CDR3 is 14 residues long. V shed 3 bases, J shed 1 base, and the junction held 3 bases outside the gene matches. The CDR3 region is CASSSRQGNTEAFF. CDR3 coding DNA: TGTGCCAGCAGCTCCCGACAGGGGAACACTGAAGCTTTCTTT. Filled out from reference TRBV5-6 and TRBJ1-1, the complete variable domain reads DAGVTQSPTHLIKTRGQQVTLRCSPKSGHDTVSWYQQALGQGPQFIFQYYEEEERQRGNFPDRFSGHQFPNYSSELNVNALLLGDSALYLCASSSRQGNTEAFFGQGTRLTVV.

The chain employs TRBV5-1 and TRBJ2-6; perhaps TRBD2 as D (5 bases). V lost 2 bases and J lost 0, with 12 bases in between. Looked up from germline, CDR1 is SGHRS and CDR2 is YFSETQ. The CDR3 covers 17 residues. CDR3 coding DNA: TGCGCCAGCAGCTTTAGAGAAACTAGCTCTGGGGCCAACGTCCTGACTTTC. It codes for CASSFRETSSGANVLTF.

The chain recombines TRBV7-7 with TRBJ1-1, with 10 bases lining up with TRBD1. Germline-derived CDR1 and CDR2 are SSHAT and FNYEAQ (reference sequence). The CDR3 sequence is 17 residues long. The CDR3 loop reads CALWVPRQGARDTEAFF. CDR3 in DNA: TGTGCTCTTTGGGTCCCGAGACAGGGGGCGCGGGACACTGAAGCTTTCTTT.

This clone occurred a few times. This sequence joins TRBV6-1 and TRBJ1-4; 12 nucleotides align to TRBD1. This CDR3 is 14 amino acids long. Germline loops: CDR1 MNHNS, CDR2 SASEGT. V lost 5 bases, J lost 8 bases, and 3 bases stayed unmatched. CDR3 nucleotides: TGTGCCAGCAGTAGGGACAGGGGGCGGGAAAAACTGTTTTTT. It specifies CASSRDRGREKLFF.

CDR3 in DNA: TGTGCCAGCAGTGAAGGGTCTACACCCTACGAGCAGTACTTC. Its translation: CASSEGSTPYEQYF. The chain joins TRBV2 to TRBJ2-7; D is unclear. The germline gives CDR1 SNHLY, CDR2 FYNNEI. V was cut by 1 base and J by 2 bases, with 9 bases left in between. There are 14 residues in the CDR3.

The rearrangement joins TRBV10-2 to TRBJ2-7; 8 bases align to TRBD2. V trimming: 0 bases; J trimming: 4 bases; junction bases outside the gene matches: 11. This CDR3 region has 17 residues. The germline V gene has CDR1 WSHSY and CDR2 SAAADI. In DNA form, the CDR3 reads TGCGCCAGCAGTGAGTCGAGGGGCGGGAGGATTTTTTACGAGCAGTACTTC. Protein sequence: CASSESRGGRIFYEQYF.